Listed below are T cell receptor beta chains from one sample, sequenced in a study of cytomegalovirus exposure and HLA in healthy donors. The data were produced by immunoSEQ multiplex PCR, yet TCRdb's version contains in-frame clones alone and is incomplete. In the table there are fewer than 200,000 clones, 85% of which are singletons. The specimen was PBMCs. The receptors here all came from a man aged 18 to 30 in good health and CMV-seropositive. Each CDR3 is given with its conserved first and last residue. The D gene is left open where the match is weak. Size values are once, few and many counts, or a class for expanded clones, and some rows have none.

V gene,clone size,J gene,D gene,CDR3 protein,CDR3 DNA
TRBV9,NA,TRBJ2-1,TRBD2,CASSVASSGDNEQFF,TGTGCCAGCAGCGTAGCCTCTAGCGGGGACAATGAGCAGTTCTTC
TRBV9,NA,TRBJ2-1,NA,CASSGFAGKSYNEQFF,TGTGCCAGCAGCGGTTTCGCGGGAAAGTCCTACAATGAGCAGTTCTTC
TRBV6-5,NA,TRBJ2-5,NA,CANSSGETQYF,TGTGCCAATTCGAGCGGGGAGACCCAGTACTTC
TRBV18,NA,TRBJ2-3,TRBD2,CASSLWTSGYTDTQYF,TGTGCCAGCTCTCTTTGGACTAGCGGGTACACAGATACGCAGTATTTT
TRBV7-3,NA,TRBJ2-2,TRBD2,CASSGSGGPDTGELFF,TGTGCCAGCAGCGGTAGCGGGGGCCCAGACACCGGGGAGCTGTTTTTT
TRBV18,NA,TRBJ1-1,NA,CASSPPTDTEAFF,TGTGCCAGCTCACCACCAACAGACACTGAAGCTTTCTTT
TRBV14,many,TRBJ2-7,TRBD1,CASAVTGDYEQYF,TGTGCCAGCGCCGTGACAGGGGACTACGAGCAGTACTTC
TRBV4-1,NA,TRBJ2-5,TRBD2,CASSRYLAGGETQYF,TGCGCCAGCAGCCGCTACCTAGCGGGAGGAGAGACCCAGTACTTC
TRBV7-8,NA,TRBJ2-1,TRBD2,CASSLDFSSGGADEQFF,TGTGCCAGCAGCTTAGATTTCTCTAGCGGGGGGGCTGATGAGCAGTTCTTC
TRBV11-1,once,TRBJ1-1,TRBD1,CASSLGGQGGTEAFF,TGTGCCAGCAGCTTAGGGGGACAGGGTGGCACTGAAGCTTTCTTT
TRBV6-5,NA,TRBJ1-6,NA,CASSGAGGFNSPLHF,TGTGCCAGCAGCGGTGCGGGGGGCTTTAATTCACCCCTCCACTTT
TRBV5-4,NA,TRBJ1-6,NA,CASSLITASHSPLHF,TGTGCCAGCAGCTTGATCACAGCCTCCCATTCACCCCTCCACTTT